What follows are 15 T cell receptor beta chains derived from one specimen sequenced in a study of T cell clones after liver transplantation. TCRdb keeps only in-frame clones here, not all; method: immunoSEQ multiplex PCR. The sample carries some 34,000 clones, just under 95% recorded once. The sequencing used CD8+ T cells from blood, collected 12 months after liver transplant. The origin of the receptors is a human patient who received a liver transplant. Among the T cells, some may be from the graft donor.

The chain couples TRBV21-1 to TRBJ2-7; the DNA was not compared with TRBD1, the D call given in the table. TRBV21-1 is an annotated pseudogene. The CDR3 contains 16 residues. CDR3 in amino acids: CASSKAGWGHPLEQYF. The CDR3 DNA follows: TGTGCCAGCAGCAAAGCCGGGTGGGGCCACCCACTAGAGCAGTACTTC.

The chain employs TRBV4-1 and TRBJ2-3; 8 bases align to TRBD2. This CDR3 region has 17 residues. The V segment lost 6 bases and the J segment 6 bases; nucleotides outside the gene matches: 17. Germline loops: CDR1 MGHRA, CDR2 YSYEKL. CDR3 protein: CASSPRKSSGTPDTQYF. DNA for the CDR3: TGCGCCAGCAGTCCAAGAAAAAGTAGCGGGACCCCTGATACGCAGTATTTT.

The CDR3 bases are TGCAGCGTTGATTTAAGGGGAGGTGGCGAGCAGTACTTC. Protein product: CSVDLRGGGEQYF. The genes are TRBV29-1 and TRBJ2-7; D might be TRBD2 (6 bases). The CDR3 spans 13 residues. The V gene lost 3 bases and the J gene lost 6 bases, with 15 bases spanning the gap. Germline CDR1 SQVTM, CDR2 ANQGSEA.

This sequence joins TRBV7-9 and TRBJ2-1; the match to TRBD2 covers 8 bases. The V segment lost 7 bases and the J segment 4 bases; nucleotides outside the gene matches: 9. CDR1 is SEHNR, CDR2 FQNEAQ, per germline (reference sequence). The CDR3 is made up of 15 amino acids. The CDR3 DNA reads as TGTGCCAGCATCCTTAGCGGGATAGGGTACAATGAGCAGTTCTTC. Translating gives CASILSGIGYNEQFF.

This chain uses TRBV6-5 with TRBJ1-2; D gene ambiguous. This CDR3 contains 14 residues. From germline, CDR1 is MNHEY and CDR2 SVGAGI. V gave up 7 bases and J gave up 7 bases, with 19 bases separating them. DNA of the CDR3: TGTGCCAGCACCTTGGGCCGAGGAACGGTTGGCTACACCTTC. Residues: CASTLGRGTVGYTF.

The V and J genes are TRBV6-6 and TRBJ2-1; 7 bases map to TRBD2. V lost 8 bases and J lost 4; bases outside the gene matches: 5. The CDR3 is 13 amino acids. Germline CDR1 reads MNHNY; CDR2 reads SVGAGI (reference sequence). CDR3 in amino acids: CASEQRGYNEQFF. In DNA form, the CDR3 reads TGTGCCAGCGAACAGCGGGGTTACAATGAGCAGTTCTTC.

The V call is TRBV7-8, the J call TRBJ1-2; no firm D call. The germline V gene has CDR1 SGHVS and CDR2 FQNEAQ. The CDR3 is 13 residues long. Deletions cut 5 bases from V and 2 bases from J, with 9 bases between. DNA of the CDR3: TGTGCCAGCAGCCTTACTTCAAACTATGGCTACACCTTC. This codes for CASSLTSNYGYTF.

CDR3 DNA: TGTGCCATCAGTGACCCGGGCGGACTAGCGGGAAACCCCTCCTACGAGCAGTACTTC. Encoded protein: CAISDPGGLAGNPSYEQYF. This rearrangement joins TRBV10-3 to TRBJ2-7, with 12 bases fitting TRBD2. J was trimmed by 0 bases and V by 3 bases; bases with no gene match: 12. Germline V gene sequence: CDR1 ENHRY, CDR2 SYGVKD. The CDR3 length is 19 residues.

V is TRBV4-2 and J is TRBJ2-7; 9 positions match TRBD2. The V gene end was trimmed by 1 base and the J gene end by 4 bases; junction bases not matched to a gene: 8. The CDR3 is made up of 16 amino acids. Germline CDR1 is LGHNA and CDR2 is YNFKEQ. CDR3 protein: CASSQGEREAFYEQYF. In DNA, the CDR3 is TGTGCCAGCAGCCAAGGGGAGCGGGAGGCCTTTTACGAGCAGTACTTC.

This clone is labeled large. The CDR3 sequence: CASSEIIRSYNEQFF. The DNA for the CDR3 is TGTGCCAGCAGTGAAATAATCAGGTCCTACAATGAGCAGTTCTTC. The J gene is TRBJ2-1, the V gene TRBV25-1, with no clear D. This CDR3 has 15 amino acids. Per germline, CDR1 MGHDK and CDR2 SYGVNS. Trimming took 2 bases from V and 1 from J, leaving 9 bases between them.

In DNA form, the CDR3 reads TGTGCCAGCAGTTCCCGTACGACCTTTCAGGGGACTGAAGCTTTCTTT. Translated: CASSSRTTFQGTEAFF. J is TRBJ1-1 and V is TRBV28, with D perhaps TRBD1 (6 bases). The CDR3 runs to 16 residues. Germline CDR1 is MDHEN and CDR2 is SYDVKM. V lost 4 bases to trimming and J lost 5 bases, with 20 bases between them.

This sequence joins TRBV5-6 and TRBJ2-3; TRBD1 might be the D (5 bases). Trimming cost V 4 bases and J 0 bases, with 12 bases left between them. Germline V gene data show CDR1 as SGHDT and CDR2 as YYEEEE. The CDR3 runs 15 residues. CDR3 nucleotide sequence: TGTGCCAGCAGCCCGACAGTGTTTAGCACAGATACGCAGTATTTT. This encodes CASSPTVFSTDTQYF.

As DNA, the CDR3 is TGTGCCAGCAGAGAACCGGGACAGGGTGAAGAGACCCAGTACTTC. This gives the protein CASREPGQGEETQYF. The chain couples TRBV2 to TRBJ2-5; 9 nucleotides match TRBD1. The ends lost 6 bases at V and 3 bases at J; junction bases unmatched: 8. Germline V gene sequence: CDR1 SNHLY, CDR2 FYNNEI. The CDR3 consists of 15 residues.

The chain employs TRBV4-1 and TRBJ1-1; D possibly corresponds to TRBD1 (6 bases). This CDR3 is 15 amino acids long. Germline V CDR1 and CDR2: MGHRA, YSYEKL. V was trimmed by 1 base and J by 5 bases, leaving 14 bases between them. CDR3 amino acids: CASSQGPGAGTEAFF. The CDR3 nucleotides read TGCGCCAGCAGCCAAGGTCCAGGGGCCGGGACTGAAGCTTTCTTT.

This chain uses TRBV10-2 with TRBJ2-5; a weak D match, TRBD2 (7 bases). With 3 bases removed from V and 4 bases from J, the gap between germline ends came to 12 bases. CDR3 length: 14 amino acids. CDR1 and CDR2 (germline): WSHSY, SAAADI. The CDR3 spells CASSDTGGAETQYF. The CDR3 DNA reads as TGCGCCAGCAGTGATACGGGGGGCGCAGAGACCCAGTACTTC.